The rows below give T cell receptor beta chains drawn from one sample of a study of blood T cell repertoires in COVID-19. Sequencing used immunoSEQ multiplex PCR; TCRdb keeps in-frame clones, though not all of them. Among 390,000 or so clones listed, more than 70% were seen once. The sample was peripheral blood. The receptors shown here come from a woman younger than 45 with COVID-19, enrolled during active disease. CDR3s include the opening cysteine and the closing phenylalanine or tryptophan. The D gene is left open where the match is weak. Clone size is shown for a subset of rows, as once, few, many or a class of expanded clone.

cdr3_nt: TGTGCCAGCAGTTTAGAGACTAGCGGGGCATATAGCACAGATACGCAGTATTTT
cdr3_aa: CASSLETSGAYSTDTQYF
j_call: TRBJ2-3
v_call: TRBV28
d_call: TRBD2
clone_size: NA
cdr3_length: 18

cdr3_nt: TGCGCCAGCAGCCAACAAAGGAGGGGTGGGACCGGGGAGCTGTTTTTT
cdr3_aa: CASSQQRRGGTGELFF
j_call: TRBJ2-2
v_call: TRBV5-1
d_call: NA
clone_size: once
cdr3_length: 16

cdr3_nt: TGTGCCAGCAGTGACGTGGGGGGGGCCTCCTACAATGAGCAGTTCTTC
cdr3_aa: CASSDVGGASYNEQFF
j_call: TRBJ2-1
v_call: TRBV6-4
d_call: NA
clone_size: NA
cdr3_length: 16

cdr3_nt: TGTGCCATCAGTGAGTCATGGACAGTAAATCAGCCCCAGCATTTT
cdr3_aa: CAISESWTVNQPQHF
j_call: TRBJ1-5
v_call: TRBV10-3
d_call: NA
clone_size: NA
cdr3_length: 15

cdr3_nt: TGCGCCAGCAGCCAAGACAATAGCGGGGGGGCCACCGGGGAGCTGTTTTTT
cdr3_aa: CASSQDNSGGATGELFF
j_call: TRBJ2-2
v_call: TRBV4-3
d_call: TRBD2
clone_size: NA
cdr3_length: 17

cdr3_nt: TGTGCCAGCAGTTACGTTATCAGCGGTAAGGCTACGGTTGGGGCCAACGTCCTGACTTTC
cdr3_aa: CASSYVISGKATVGANVLTF
j_call: TRBJ2-6
v_call: TRBV28
d_call: NA
clone_size: once
cdr3_length: 20

cdr3_nt: TGTGCCAGCAGCTCCGGCCCGAGAGGGATCGGGGACACCGGGGAGCTGTTTTTT
cdr3_aa: CASSSGPRGIGDTGELFF
j_call: TRBJ2-2
v_call: TRBV7-2
d_call: NA
clone_size: NA
cdr3_length: 18

cdr3_nt: TGTGCCAGCAGCGCTGCGGACTCTTGGAACTATGGCTACACCTTC
cdr3_aa: CASSAADSWNYGYTF
j_call: TRBJ1-2
v_call: TRBV9
d_call: NA
clone_size: NA
cdr3_length: 15

cdr3_nt: TGTGCCAGCAGTTACTCGAGGGGACAGCAACAACAAGAGACCCAGTACTTC
cdr3_aa: CASSYSRGQQQQETQYF
j_call: TRBJ2-5
v_call: TRBV6-2/TRBV6-3
d_call: TRBD1
clone_size: NA
cdr3_length: 17

cdr3_nt: TGTGCCAGTGGAGCCGGGGGGGCAGCAGATACGCAGTATTTT
cdr3_aa: CASGAGGAADTQYF
j_call: TRBJ2-3
v_call: TRBV19
d_call: TRBD2
clone_size: NA
cdr3_length: 14

cdr3_nt: TGTGCCAGCTCCCCCCCTAGCGTAAGCACAGATACGCAGTATTTT
cdr3_aa: CASSPPSVSTDTQYF
j_call: TRBJ2-3
v_call: TRBV18
d_call: NA
clone_size: NA
cdr3_length: 15

cdr3_nt: TGTGCCAGTAGCCCCGACAGGTATGGCTACACCTTC
cdr3_aa: CASSPDRYGYTF
j_call: TRBJ1-2
v_call: TRBV19
d_call: NA
clone_size: NA
cdr3_length: 12

cdr3_nt: TGTGCCAGTAGTCCCCGACAGGGTCTTAATGAAAAACTGTTTTTT
cdr3_aa: CASSPRQGLNEKLFF
j_call: TRBJ1-4
v_call: TRBV19
d_call: TRBD1
clone_size: NA
cdr3_length: 15

cdr3_nt: TGTGCCATCTCCGAGACAGGGGGCGAGGGTCGGAAAAAACTGTTTTTT
cdr3_aa: CAISETGGEGRKKLFF
j_call: TRBJ1-4
v_call: TRBV10-3
d_call: TRBD1
clone_size: NA
cdr3_length: 16

cdr3_nt: TGTGCCAGTACGGGGGGCGCAGAGACCCAGTACTTC
cdr3_aa: CASTGGAETQYF
j_call: TRBJ2-5
v_call: TRBV19
d_call: NA
clone_size: NA
cdr3_length: 12

cdr3_nt: TGCAGCGTTGGAACTAGCGGGGGTTTCGAGCAGTACTTC
cdr3_aa: CSVGTSGGFEQYF
j_call: TRBJ2-7
v_call: TRBV29-1
d_call: TRBD2
clone_size: NA
cdr3_length: 13

cdr3_nt: TGCGCCAGCAGCTTGGGCGTAGGAGGTAGCGCGGAAGAGACCCAGTACTTC
cdr3_aa: CASSLGVGGSAEETQYF
j_call: TRBJ2-5
v_call: TRBV5-1
d_call: NA
clone_size: NA
cdr3_length: 17

cdr3_nt: TGTGCCAGCAGCTCGACAGCCCAAGAGACCCAGTACTTC
cdr3_aa: CASSSTAQETQYF
j_call: TRBJ2-5
v_call: TRBV7-9
d_call: NA
clone_size: NA
cdr3_length: 13

cdr3_nt: TGTGCCAGCAGCTCGGTGGGGGCAGGCTATGGCTACACCTTC
cdr3_aa: CASSSVGAGYGYTF
j_call: TRBJ1-2
v_call: TRBV7-9
d_call: NA
clone_size: NA
cdr3_length: 14

cdr3_nt: TGTGCCAGCAGCTGGACAGGGGAAGGGGCAAACACCATATATTTT
cdr3_aa: CASSWTGEGANTIYF
j_call: TRBJ1-3
v_call: TRBV11-2
d_call: TRBD1
clone_size: once
cdr3_length: 15

cdr3_nt: TGTGCCAGCAGCCCTTTTAGCGGGAGGGCGGGCACCGGGGAGCTGTTTTTT
cdr3_aa: CASSPFSGRAGTGELFF
j_call: TRBJ2-2
v_call: TRBV5-4
d_call: TRBD2
clone_size: NA
cdr3_length: 17

cdr3_nt: TGCGCCAGCAGCTTGGAAGCGGCAACAGATACGCAGTATTTT
cdr3_aa: CASSLEAATDTQYF
j_call: TRBJ2-3
v_call: TRBV5-1
d_call: NA
clone_size: NA
cdr3_length: 14

cdr3_nt: TGCGCCAGCAGCCTGGGACTAGCGGGGGGGCGGACCGGGGAGCTGTTTTTT
cdr3_aa: CASSLGLAGGRTGELFF
j_call: TRBJ2-2
v_call: TRBV4-3
d_call: TRBD2
clone_size: NA
cdr3_length: 17

cdr3_nt: TGTGCCAGCAGCCAATCTAGCGGGGGGGTTTGGGAGACCCAGTACTTC
cdr3_aa: CASSQSSGGVWETQYF
j_call: TRBJ2-5
v_call: TRBV3-1/TRBV3-2
d_call: TRBD2
clone_size: NA
cdr3_length: 16

cdr3_nt: TGTGCCAGCAGTTATAACAGGGATAATTCACCCCTCCACTTT
cdr3_aa: CASSYNRDNSPLHF
j_call: TRBJ1-6
v_call: TRBV6-5
d_call: NA
clone_size: NA
cdr3_length: 14

cdr3_nt: TGTGCCAGCAGCCCGACGGGGGAGGGTCATCAGCCCCAGCATTTT
cdr3_aa: CASSPTGEGHQPQHF
j_call: TRBJ1-5
v_call: TRBV7-8
d_call: NA
clone_size: NA
cdr3_length: 15

cdr3_nt: TGTGCCAGCAGCCCTACCGGGATCTTCCACCAGTTCTTC
cdr3_aa: CASSPTGIFHQFF
j_call: TRBJ2-1
v_call: TRBV13
d_call: NA
clone_size: NA
cdr3_length: 13

cdr3_nt: TGTGCCACCAGTGATTCTAGCGGGAGGAGGAATGAGCAGTTCTTC
cdr3_aa: CATSDSSGRRNEQFF
j_call: TRBJ2-1
v_call: TRBV24-1
d_call: TRBD2
clone_size: few
cdr3_length: 15

cdr3_nt: TGTGCTAGTGGGCACGACACAGGGACGAACACTGAAGCTTTCTTT
cdr3_aa: CASGHDTGTNTEAFF
j_call: TRBJ1-1
v_call: TRBV12-5
d_call: NA
clone_size: NA
cdr3_length: 15

cdr3_nt: TGTGCCAGCAGCTTAAGGGGGCCGGATAAAGCTTTCTTT
cdr3_aa: CASSLRGPDKAFF
j_call: TRBJ1-1
v_call: TRBV13
d_call: TRBD1
clone_size: NA
cdr3_length: 13

cdr3_nt: TGTGCCAGCAGTGAGACAGAGAACGGATACTATGGCTACACCTTC
cdr3_aa: CASSETENGYYGYTF
j_call: TRBJ1-2
v_call: TRBV2
d_call: NA
clone_size: NA
cdr3_length: 15

cdr3_nt: TGTGCCAGCAGCTTGGCGGGAGGGCCGAGAGAGCAGTTCTTC
cdr3_aa: CASSLAGGPREQFF
j_call: TRBJ2-1
v_call: TRBV5-4
d_call: TRBD2
clone_size: NA
cdr3_length: 14

cdr3_nt: TGCGCCAGCAGCTCCCAAGTGGGACAGACCTACGAGCAGTACTTC
cdr3_aa: CASSSQVGQTYEQYF
j_call: TRBJ2-7
v_call: TRBV5-1
d_call: TRBD1
clone_size: NA
cdr3_length: 15

cdr3_nt: TGTGCCAGCAGTGACGACAGGACCTCCGATCAGCCCCAGCATTTT
cdr3_aa: CASSDDRTSDQPQHF
j_call: TRBJ1-5
v_call: TRBV25-1
d_call: NA
clone_size: NA
cdr3_length: 15

cdr3_nt: TGCGCCAGCAGCTCCGACAGGGTGAGGAATCGTGGGCTGAATGAAGCTTTCTTT
cdr3_aa: CASSSDRVRNRGLNEAFF
j_call: TRBJ1-1
v_call: TRBV5-1
d_call: TRBD1
clone_size: NA
cdr3_length: 18

cdr3_nt: TGTGCCAGCAGCTTAGGTACAGGGCGGCCGACAGATACGCAGTATTTT
cdr3_aa: CASSLGTGRPTDTQYF
j_call: TRBJ2-3
v_call: TRBV7-9
d_call: NA
clone_size: NA
cdr3_length: 16